This TCR beta chain was obtained from a study of blood T cell repertoires in COVID-19. For the study at large: There were acute and convalescent COVID-19 samples, and they came from the United States, Italy and Spain. PBMCs, B-cell-depleted T cells, or T cells provided the cDNA or gDNA that made up the material.

Ages ranged from about 18 to 89 years, with residence in about two dozen US areas. CDR1 KGHSH and CDR2 LQKENI come from the germline V gene. The germline V and J ends were trimmed by 3 bases and 11 bases, with 26 bases remaining between them. This CDR3 spans 17 amino acids. Original processing notes: Amplified reference gene primers provided the basis for estimating nucleated cell counts. The assay was immunoSEQ multiplex PCR, and TCRdb's table has in-frame clones only and misses some. Clone size and the V and J calls come from that table; the DNA yielded D and trimming. The sample carries roughly 240,000 clones, around 90% recorded once.

Material: PBMCs or T cells enriched from blood (not recorded which). The receptor was derived from a woman aged 25 to 45 with acute COVID-19. The chain links TRBV18 to TRBJ2-1; D is possibly TRBD1 (6 bases). The CDR3 nucleotides are TGTGCCAGCTCACCGAATCTACGGGACATATCATCGGGGAAGCAGTTCTTC. Translated, it gives CASSPNLRDISSGKQFF.